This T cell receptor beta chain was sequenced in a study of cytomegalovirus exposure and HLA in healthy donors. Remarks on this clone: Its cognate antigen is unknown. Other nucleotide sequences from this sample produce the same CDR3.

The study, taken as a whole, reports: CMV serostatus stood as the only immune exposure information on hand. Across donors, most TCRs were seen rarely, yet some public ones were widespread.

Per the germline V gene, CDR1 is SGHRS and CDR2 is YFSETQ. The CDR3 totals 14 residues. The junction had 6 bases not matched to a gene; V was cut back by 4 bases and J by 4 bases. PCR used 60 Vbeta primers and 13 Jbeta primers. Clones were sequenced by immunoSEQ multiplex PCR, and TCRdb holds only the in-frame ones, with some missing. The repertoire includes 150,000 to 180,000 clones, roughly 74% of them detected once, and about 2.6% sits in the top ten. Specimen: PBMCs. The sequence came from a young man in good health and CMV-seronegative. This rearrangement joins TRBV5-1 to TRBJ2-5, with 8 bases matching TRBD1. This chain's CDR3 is CASSPQGAGETQYF. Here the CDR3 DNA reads TGCGCCAGCAGCCCGCAGGGGGCCGGAGAGACCCAGTACTTC.